This T cell receptor (beta chain) was sequenced in a study of blood T cell repertoires in COVID-19. Study information: Samples came from the United States, Italy and Spain, spanning acute and convalescent COVID-19. The cDNA or gDNA used as material had been derived from T cells, B-cell-depleted T cells, or PBMCs.

The germline gives CDR1 SNHLY, CDR2 FYNNEI. This CDR3 comprises 14 residues. Trimming shortened V by 2 bases and J by 10 bases, and 12 bases separated the two germline ends. In the authors' workflow: Cell counts per sample came from amplifying reference gene primers. Method: immunoSEQ multiplex PCR; TCRdb's copy keeps in-frame clones and lacks some. V and J calls and clone size are as listed in that table; D and trimming were resolved from the DNA. The sample lists 250,000 or so clones; roughly 90% were seen once. Sequences were obtained from peripheral blood. The chain is built from TRBV2 and TRBJ1-6; possible D gene TRBD1, 5 bases. The TCR comes from an older woman with acute or convalescent COVID-19. In DNA form, the CDR3 reads TGTGCCAGCAGTGAACAGGGTAGAGTCTCACCCCTCCACTTT. Translation: CASSEQGRVSPLHF.